These 24 T cell receptor beta chains were sequenced from one sample in a study of identical twins. MiXCR was run by TCRdb on the 5' RACE reads, yielding one entry per CDR3 protein. The profile shows 450,000 or so distinct CDR3 sequences, approximately 14% of them singletons. The same data also went into a second study, on yellow fever vaccine responses in identical twins.

The sequenced sample was CD4+ T cells sorted from blood. The receptors stem from a woman aged 18-29 years in good health.

This rearrangement joins TRBV6-2 or TRBV6-3 to TRBJ2-1, with TRBD2 as a possible D gene (6 bases). This CDR3 comprises 18 residues. Per germline, CDR1 MNHEY and CDR2 SVGEGT. Between the trimmed V and J ends, which lost 2 bases and 7 bases, there was a span of 24 bases. The CDR3: CASSYTSLGTGGRNEQFF. The CDR3 DNA sequence: TGTGCCAGCAGTTACACATCCCTCGGGACTGGCGGTCGTAATGAGCAGTTCTTC.

This clonotype was counted between two and nine times. The rearrangement links TRBV3-1 to TRBJ2-7; the match to TRBD1 covers 7 bases. In germline, CDR1 is LGHDT, CDR2 YNNKEL (reference sequence). The CDR3 is 15 amino acids. The junction had 6 bases not matched to a gene; V was cut back by 4 bases and J by 0 bases. As DNA, the CDR3 is TGTGCCAGCAGCCGCCTCGGGGACAGCTCCTACGAGCAGTACTTC. Protein sequence: CASSRLGDSSYEQYF.

This rearrangement joins TRBV14 to TRBJ2-5; 9 bases map to TRBD1. The CDR3 is 13 residues long. Germline CDR1 is SGHDN and CDR2 is FVKESK. V lost 3 bases to trimming and J lost 6 bases; unmatched junction nucleotides: 2. CDR3 residues: CASSQGQGKTQYF. The CDR3 DNA reads as TGTGCCAGCAGCCAGGGACAGGGCAAGACCCAGTACTTC.

This clonotype was seen more than once but under ten times. The J gene is TRBJ2-5, the V gene TRBV6-2 or TRBV6-3, with 12 bases identical to TRBD2. Germline assignment: CDR1 MNHEY and CDR2 SVGEGT. V lost 5 bases to trimming and J lost 7 bases; unmatched junction nucleotides: 5. The CDR3 contains 14 residues. CDR3 DNA sequence: TGTGCCAGCAGTGGACTAGCGGGATTTGGGACCCAGTACTTC. Its protein product is CASSGLAGFGTQYF.

The table lists this clonotype with many counts. J is TRBJ2-1 and V is TRBV28; D is perhaps TRBD1 or TRBD2 (5 bases each). Per germline, CDR1 MDHEN and CDR2 SYDVKM. The ends were cut back, 5 bases at V and 4 bases at J, with 15 bases in the middle. This CDR3 spans 15 amino acids. As DNA, the CDR3 is TGTGCCAGCAGTGGTCCGTTGGGACCGTACAATGAGCAGTTCTTC. Its translation: CASSGPLGPYNEQFF.

V usage is TRBV5-1 and J usage is TRBJ2-5; no definite D call. V shed 0 bases and J shed 0 bases, with 12 bases lying between them. CDR3 length equals 16 residues. Per the germline V gene, CDR1 is SGHRS and CDR2 is YFSETQ. CDR3 bases: TGCGCCAGCAGCTTGGCCGTCGGTCCCCACCAAGAGACCCAGTACTTC. Its protein is CASSLAVGPHQETQYF.

This clonotype was observed a few times. The rearrangement joins TRBV12-3 or TRBV12-4 to TRBJ2-2; tentatively, D is TRBD1 (6 bases). The V and J ends lost 1 base and 4 bases respectively, with 10 bases between them. The CDR3 consists of 15 residues. CDR3 coding DNA: TGTGCCAGCAGTTTAGACCTACAGGGCACCGGGGAGCTGTTTTTT. It specifies CASSLDLQGTGELFF.

In its sample, this clonotype was seen a few times. One end of the junction is discordant with germline, which a read error may explain. This rearrangement joins TRBV6-2 or TRBV6-3 to TRBJ2-7; the D call may be TRBD1 or TRBD2 (5 bases each). This CDR3 has 12 residues. Germline V gene lookup returns CDR1 MNHEY and CDR2 SVGEGT. The CDR3: CASSQVRGLEHF. The CDR3 DNA reads TGTGCCAGCAGTCAAGTTCGGGGCTTGGAGCACTTC.

The gene calls are TRBV12-3 or TRBV12-4 and TRBJ1-3, with TRBD1 matching 7 bases. Trimming took 8 bases from V and 5 from J; bases not matched to a gene: 12. The CDR3 covers 15 residues. The CDR3 nucleotides are TGTGCCAGCGCACCTCGGACAGGTGAAAGAAACACCATATATTTT. This translates into CASAPRTGERNTIYF.

This clonotype was detected only a few times. This chain connects TRBV20-1 to TRBJ2-3; D is possibly TRBD1 (5 bases). CDR1 is DFQATT and CDR2 is SNEGSKA in the germline V gene (reference sequence). The CDR3 is 14 residues long. Trimming removed 0 bases from V and 4 bases from J, with 11 bases in between. The CDR3 sequence: CSARDLLGPDTQYF. In DNA, the CDR3 is TGCAGTGCTAGAGATCTCCTGGGGCCAGATACGCAGTATTTT.

This clonotype was counted a few times. J is TRBJ2-5 and V is TRBV7-9; 7 bases are a match to TRBD1. The length of the CDR3 is 14 residues. J was trimmed by 3 bases and V by 3 bases; bases with no gene match: 4. Germline CDR1 is SEHNR and CDR2 is FQNEAQ (reference sequence). DNA of the CDR3: TGTGCCAGCAGCTTCGGGCAGGGGGAAGAGACCCAGTACTTC. Protein: CASSFGQGEETQYF.

This sequence joins TRBV7-9 and TRBJ1-1; D unresolved. Germline CDR1 and CDR2: SEHNR and FQNEAQ (reference sequence). The CDR3 is made up of 14 amino acids. Trimming took 2 bases from V and 1 from J, leaving 8 bases between them. The CDR3 DNA sequence: TGTGCCAGCAGCTTATCCCGACAGAACACTGAAGCTTTCTTT. This translates into CASSLSRQNTEAFF. Variable domain in full (rest from reference TRBV7-9 and TRBJ1-1): DTGVSQNPRHKITKRGQNVTFRCDPISEHNRLYWYRQTLGQGPEFLTYFQNEAQLEKSRLLSDRFSAERPKGSFSTLEIQRTEQGDSAMYLCASSLSRQNTEAFFGQGTRLTVV.

The rearrangement links TRBV9 to TRBJ2-1; 7 positions match TRBD2. The CDR3 is 14 amino acids. Germline CDR1 is SGDLS and CDR2 is YYNGEE. J gave up 4 bases and V 7 bases, and 8 bases lay outside the gene matches. CDR3 loop: CASRRDYDYNEQFF. The CDR3 DNA reads TGTGCCAGCCGCCGGGACTACGATTACAATGAGCAGTTCTTC.

This clonotype turned up a few times. V gene TRBV10-2 combines with J gene TRBJ1-2; D gene uncertain. The CDR3 consists of 14 residues. Trimming stripped 3 bases from V and 5 bases from J, with 13 bases between. Per the germline V gene, CDR1 is WSHSY and CDR2 is SAAADI. The CDR3: CASSEEDPRYGYTF. In nucleotides, the CDR3 is TGCGCCAGCAGTGAAGAAGACCCCCGGTATGGCTACACCTTC.

This clonotype turned up a few times. The chain employs TRBV6-5 and TRBJ2-1, with D possibly being TRBD1 (6 bases). Looked up from germline, CDR1 is MNHEY and CDR2 is SVGAGI. There are 17 residues in the CDR3. The germline V and J ends were trimmed by 0 bases and 7 bases, with 19 bases remaining between them. The CDR3 DNA reads as TGTGCCAGCAGTTACTCGGCTTTTTCTCTCACAGGGAATGAGCAGTTCTTC. This gives the protein CASSYSAFSLTGNEQFF.

This clonotype occurred a few times. The V call is TRBV28, the J call TRBJ2-1; no firm D call. The ends were cut back, 4 bases at V and 8 bases at J, with 12 bases in the middle. The CDR3 length is 13 residues. The germline V gene encodes CDR1 MDHEN and CDR2 SYDVKM. CDR3: CASSYPALYEQFF. Written as DNA, the CDR3 is TGTGCCAGCAGTTATCCGGCCCTTTATGAGCAGTTCTTC.

The rearrangement links TRBV20-1 to TRBJ2-4, with TRBD2 matching 10 bases. Per the germline V gene, CDR1 is DFQATT and CDR2 is SNEGSKA (reference sequence). The J segment lost 0 bases and the V segment lost 4 bases, leaving 3 bases of the junction unmatched. The CDR3 runs 15 residues. The chain's CDR3 is CSANSGRVAKNIQYF. The DNA for the CDR3 is TGCAGTGCTAACAGCGGGAGGGTAGCCAAAAACATTCAGTACTTC.

This clonotype appeared a few times. The chain's CDR3 is CASTPLGASGSKTQYF. CDR3 sequence (DNA): TGTGCCAGCACCCCCCTGGGGGCTAGCGGGTCGAAGACCCAGTACTTC. The genes are TRBV28 and TRBJ2-5; 8 positions match TRBD2. V dropped 7 bases and J dropped 6; count of bases not matched to a gene: 16. The CDR3 covers 16 residues. CDR1 MDHEN and CDR2 SYDVKM come from the germline V gene.

This clonotype was observed at least ten times. This chain uses TRBV29-1 with TRBJ2-7; TRBD1 is a possible D gene (5 bases). CDR3 length: 12 amino acids. Trimming took 5 bases from V and 6 from J, leaving 14 bases between them. Per germline, CDR1 SQVTM and CDR2 ANQGSEA. CDR3 region: CSVMSGFAEQYF. CDR3 nucleotide sequence: TGCAGCGTTATGTCAGGGTTTGCCGAGCAGTACTTC.

The chain carries TRBV7-3 and TRBJ2-3; 8 nucleotides align to TRBD2. The CDR3 loop spans 16 amino acids. The germline V gene encodes CDR1 SGHTA and CDR2 FQGTGA. Losses at the gene ends were 0 bases for V and 1 base for J; bases not matched to a gene: 3. The CDR3 nucleotides are TGTGCCAGCAGCTTAACTCGGGGGGGCGGCACAGATACGCAGTATTTT. It is translated as CASSLTRGGGTDTQYF.

V usage is TRBV6-2 or TRBV6-3 and J usage is TRBJ2-1, with TRBD1 as a possible D gene (5 bases). The CDR3 sequence is 13 residues long. Trimming shortened V by 6 bases and J by 2 bases, and 8 bases separated the two germline ends. From germline, CDR1 is MNHEY and CDR2 SVGEGT. This CDR3 is CASRIQAYNEQFF. CDR3 sequence (DNA): TGTGCCAGCAGGATACAGGCCTACAATGAGCAGTTCTTC.

This clonotype came up many times. V usage is TRBV9 and J usage is TRBJ2-3; 7 bases line up with TRBD2. Germline V gene data show CDR1 as SGDLS and CDR2 as YYNGEE. This CDR3 has 16 residues. Unmatched junction bases numbered 8, after V lost 3 bases and J lost 1 base. The CDR3 nucleotides are TGTGCCAGCAGCGCCCCGGGACGGGAGGGCACAGATACGCAGTATTTT. Amino acids: CASSAPGREGTDTQYF.

The chain joins TRBV9 to TRBJ2-3; D is perhaps TRBD2 (7 bases). Trimming removed 0 bases from V and 7 bases from J, with 12 bases in between. This CDR3 is 14 amino acids long. The V gene's germline CDR1 is SGDLS and CDR2 YYNGEE. The CDR3 DNA sequence: TGTGCCAGCAGCGTAGAGGGGGGGCGGAATACGCAGTATTTT. Its protein is CASSVEGGRNTQYF.

This clonotype was picked up a small number of times. V is TRBV28 and J is TRBJ2-7; 7 bases map to TRBD2. V gave up 5 bases and J gave up 6 bases; unmatched junction bases: 13. Germline V gene lookup returns CDR1 MDHEN and CDR2 SYDVKM. There are 15 residues in the CDR3. The CDR3 DNA is TGTGCCAGCAGTCCAAATACCGGGGACTACAGCGAGCAGTACTTC. Residues: CASSPNTGDYSEQYF.